Shown below are 5 T cell receptor beta chains from a single sample sequenced in a study of blood T cell repertoires in COVID-19. Assay: immunoSEQ multiplex PCR; the TCRdb copy retains only in-frame clones and omits some. The repertoire includes 75,000 to 100,000 clones, roughly 86% of them detected once, and 15% to 20% sits in the top ten. What was sequenced was peripheral blood. The source is a human donor in a cohort sampled during active COVID-19.

This clone was recorded a few times. The chain has TRBV7-3 and TRBJ2-7; tentative D call: TRBD2 (5 bases). This CDR3 has 13 residues. V lost 4 bases and J lost 8, with 15 bases in between. Per germline, CDR1 SGHTA and CDR2 FQGTGA. Here the CDR3 DNA reads TGTGCCAGCAGCTATTCCCCCAGCGGACAGCAGTACTTC. This translates into CASSYSPSGQQYF. The full variable domain, with the rest looked up from reference TRBV7-3 and TRBJ2-7, is GAGVSQTPSNKVTEKGKYVELRCDPISGHTALYWYRQSLGQGPEFLIYFQGTGAADDSGLPNDRFFAVRPEGSVSTLKIQRTERGDSAVYLCASSYSPSGQQYFGPGTRLTVT.

The table lists this clone with a few counts. The chain has TRBV3-1 (or the pseudogene TRBV3-2) and TRBJ1-2, with D perhaps matching TRBD1 (6 bases). CDR3 length: 14 amino acids. The germline V and J ends were trimmed by 9 bases and 5 bases, with 19 bases remaining between them. From germline, CDR1 is LGHDT and CDR2 YNNKEL (reference sequence). CDR3 amino acids: CASVRTGTLYGYTF. The CDR3 DNA follows: TGTGCCAGTGTCAGAACCGGGACACTTTATGGCTACACCTTC.

This chain joins TRBV7-2 and TRBJ1-4, with 7 nucleotides matching TRBD1. The V gene end was trimmed by 4 bases and the J gene end by 3 bases; junction bases not matched to a gene: 2. The CDR3 runs 14 residues. CDR1 SGHTA and CDR2 FQGNSA come from the germline V gene. The chain's CDR3 is CASSSQGANEKLFF. For the CDR3, the DNA is TGTGCCAGCAGCTCTCAGGGGGCTAATGAAAAACTGTTTTTT.

This clone was counted a few times. This chain links TRBV6-5 with TRBJ2-7; perhaps TRBD2 as D (5 bases). Germline V gene sequence: CDR1 MNHEY, CDR2 SVGAGI. This CDR3 has 13 residues. The germline V and J ends were trimmed by 2 bases and 2 bases, with 7 bases remaining between them. Here the CDR3 reads CASSYGRAYEQYF. CDR3 bases: TGTGCCAGCAGTTACGGGCGGGCCTACGAGCAGTACTTC.

The chain joins TRBV18 to TRBJ2-2; D is perhaps TRBD2 (5 bases). The CDR3 length is 14 residues. Germline V gene data show CDR1 as KGHSH and CDR2 as LQKENI. Trimming removed 4 bases at V and 2 bases at J, with 8 bases between. The chain's CDR3 is CASSQTTNTGELFF. The CDR3 region has the DNA TGTGCCAGCTCACAGACTACCAACACCGGGGAGCTGTTTTTT.